This T cell receptor beta chain was retrieved from a study of blood T cell repertoires in COVID-19. Background on the study: Donors in the United States, Italy and Spain gave samples during acute or convalescent COVID-19. PBMCs, B-cell-depleted T cells, or T cells provided the cDNA or gDNA that made up the material.

Germline assignment: CDR1 LGHDT and CDR2 YNNKEL (reference sequence). V lost 5 bases and J lost 2; bases outside the gene matches: 9. The CDR3 totals 15 residues. Original processing notes: Counts of nucleated cells, estimated from reference gene primer amplification, were obtained. Method: immunoSEQ multiplex PCR; TCRdb's copy keeps in-frame clones and lacks some. D and trimming come from the DNA, and the V and J calls and clone size come from that table. The sample holds 70,000 to 100,000 clones, about 88% seen once. The clonotype was recovered from a woman older than 75 with acute or convalescent COVID-19. What was sequenced was peripheral blood. This chain connects TRBV3-1 (or the pseudogene TRBV3-2) to TRBJ2-7, with 7 bases aligning to TRBD1. The CDR3 sequence is CASSNRQGQTYEQYF. The CDR3 region has the DNA TGTGCCAGCAGCAATCGACAGGGTCAGACCTACGAGCAGTACTTC.